Sequencing of this T cell receptor (beta chain) was carried out in a study of CD8 T cells in Susac syndrome. An amount of RNA that ranged from roughly 0.45 to 1 ug was reverse transcribed with random hexamers. The authors amplified TCR beta CDR3 across 54 Vbeta and 13 Jbeta using immunoSEQ multiplex PCR. MiXCR, run by TCRdb on the immunoSEQ multiplex PCR reads, gives a single entry per CDR3 protein. The sample shows around 150,000 distinct CDR3 sequences, 85% to 95% of them seen only once. Negative isolation was used for CD8+ and CD4+ T cells and FACS enrichment for TEMRA cells. The germline V gene encodes CDR1 SQVTM and CDR2 ANQGSEA. V shed 4 bases and J 1 base; nucleotides not matched to a gene: 6. This CDR3 contains 15 residues.

The TCR comes from a human donor with multiple sclerosis. This chain connects TRBV29-1 to TRBJ2-2; 7 bases line up with TRBD1. The sequencing input was CD4+ T cells from PBMCs. CDR3 nucleotide sequence: TGCAGCGTTGTTTGGGGACAGATGAACACCGGGGAGCTGTTTTTT. Residues: CSVVWGQMNTGELFF.